The 16 T cell receptor beta chains below come from one sample, sequenced in a study of cytomegalovirus exposure and HLA in healthy donors. PCR was performed using 60 Vbeta and 13 Jbeta primers. The method was immunoSEQ multiplex PCR; TCRdb's version includes in-frame clones alone and lacks a portion of them. The data hold hundreds of thousands of clones, with roughly 90% observed a single time. Sequences were obtained from PBMCs. The receptors were gathered from a woman aged 18-29 years in good health and CMV-seronegative.

This chain connects TRBV2 to TRBJ1-2; D might be TRBD1 (5 bases). The CDR3 is 13 residues long. Germline V gene data show CDR1 as SNHLY and CDR2 as FYNNEI. V dropped 2 bases and J dropped 7 bases, with 11 bases sitting between them. CDR3 residues: CASSERIRVGYTF. In DNA form, the CDR3 reads TGTGCCAGCAGTGAAAGGATCAGGGTTGGCTACACCTTC.

This sequence joins TRBV5-1 and TRBJ2-7; 8 bases are shared with TRBD2. Germline CDR1 is SGHRS and CDR2 is YFSETQ. The CDR3 covers 15 residues. Trimming removed 4 bases from V and 5 bases from J; junction bases left unmatched: 11. CDR3 sequence (DNA): TGCGCCAGCAGCCACGGGGGGGGCGAGAGGAACGAGCAGTACTTC. Translated: CASSHGGGERNEQYF.

V gene TRBV14 combines with J gene TRBJ2-5; D remains ambiguous. CDR3 length: 15 residues. V was trimmed by 1 base and J by 2 bases, leaving 11 bases between them. Looked up from germline, CDR1 is SGHDN and CDR2 is FVKESK. The CDR3 DNA sequence: TGTGCCAGCAGCCAAGGGTACAGCATACAAGAGACCCAGTACTTC. It codes for CASSQGYSIQETQYF.

This sequence joins TRBV19 and TRBJ1-3; D gene uncertain. The ends were cut back, 3 bases at V and 3 bases at J, with 9 bases in the middle. The CDR3 covers 14 residues. Germline-derived CDR1 and CDR2 are LNHDA and SQIVND (reference sequence). Here the CDR3 reads CASSIRGFGNTIYF. In DNA, the CDR3 is TGTGCCAGTAGTATTAGAGGGTTTGGAAACACCATATATTTT.

This sequence joins TRBV9 and TRBJ2-2; maybe TRBD2 (5 bases). Germline V lookup: CDR1 SGDLS, CDR2 YYNGEE. This CDR3 has 15 amino acids. V was clipped by 0 bases and J by 3 bases, with 9 bases between them. The CDR3 loop reads CASSVAGRHTGELFF. CDR3 sequence (DNA): TGTGCCAGCAGCGTAGCGGGGAGACACACCGGGGAGCTGTTTTTT.

J is TRBJ1-1 and V is TRBV7-3; D possibly corresponds to TRBD1 (5 bases). V dropped 6 bases and J dropped 2 bases, with 10 bases sitting between them. The CDR3 length is 13 residues. Per germline, CDR1 SGHTA and CDR2 FQGTGA. CDR3 coding DNA: TGTGCCAGCAGTTTACAGGATAACACTGAAGCTTTCTTT. Residues: CASSLQDNTEAFF.

The chain uses TRBV6-5 and TRBJ1-1; TRBD1 agrees at 8 bases. Germline CDR1 is MNHEY and CDR2 is SVGAGI. This CDR3 contains 13 residues. The V and J ends lost 6 bases and 8 bases, in that order; junction bases with no gene match: 8. This CDR3 is CASRGNRGREAFF. The DNA for the CDR3 is TGTGCCAGCAGGGGGAACAGGGGGAGGGAAGCTTTCTTT.

The V call is TRBV11-2, the J call TRBJ1-3; D remains ambiguous. Trimming left V 0 bases short and J 15 bases short, with 15 bases between. CDR1 and CDR2 from the germline V gene are SGHAT and FQNNGV. This CDR3 spans 13 amino acids. CDR3 sequence (DNA): TGTGCCAGCAGCTTAGATCCGGGTTTCAGCTCATATTTT. It is translated as CASSLDPGFSSYF.

The table lists this clone with a count of one. The V and J genes are TRBV21-1 and TRBJ2-6; the D call TRBD1 from the table was never checked on the DNA. TRBV21-1 is reported as a pseudogene. The CDR3 consists of 16 residues. CDR3: CASNSGTPPGANVLTF. CDR3 nucleotide sequence: TGTGCCAGCAACTCGGGGACACCACCTGGGGCCAACGTCCTGACTTTC.

V and J are TRBV21-1 and TRBJ1-5; the D call TRBD1 from the table was never checked on the DNA. TRBV21-1 is flagged as a pseudogene. The CDR3 has 13 residues. The DNA of the CDR3 is TGTGCCAGCAGCAACCGGGGACAGGGTCCCCAGCATTTT. This translates into CASSNRGQGPQHF.

The DNA of the CDR3 is TGTGCCAGCAGCCGACTAGCGGGCTTCTACAATGAGCAGTTCTTC. It encodes CASSRLAGFYNEQFF. This chain links TRBV6-6 with TRBJ2-1, with TRBD2 matching 10 bases. Per the germline V gene, CDR1 is MNHNY and CDR2 is SVGAGI (reference sequence). V dropped 6 bases and J dropped 3; count of bases not matched to a gene: 5. This CDR3 is 15 amino acids long.

The genes are TRBV30 and TRBJ2-5; 9 bases align to TRBD1. The CDR3 sequence is 15 residues long. After removal of 4 bases from V and 1 base from J, the junction contained 7 bases not matched to a gene. CDR1 and CDR2 from the germline V gene are GTSNPN and SVGIG (reference sequence). This CDR3 is CAWTSGDRAQETQYF. In DNA form, the CDR3 reads TGTGCCTGGACCTCAGGGGACAGGGCCCAAGAGACCCAGTACTTC.

This chain joins TRBV5-6 and TRBJ1-4, with 9 bases fitting TRBD1. J lost 5 bases, V lost 4 bases, and 6 bases had no gene match. CDR1 and CDR2 (germline): SGHDT, YYEEEE. The length of the CDR3 is 15 residues. The CDR3 loop is CASSPGTGRNEKLFF. The DNA of the CDR3 is TGTGCCAGCAGCCCGGGGACAGGGAGAAATGAAAAACTGTTTTTT.

The chain carries TRBV19 and TRBJ1-1, with 8 positions matching TRBD1. Unmatched junction bases numbered 14, after V lost 10 bases and J lost 7 bases. The CDR3 contains 14 residues. Germline V gene data show CDR1 as LNHDA and CDR2 as SQIVND (reference sequence). For the CDR3, the DNA is TGTGCCATTCAAGTTGGGACAGGTTCAGGTGAAGCTTTCTTT. Amino acid sequence: CAIQVGTGSGEAFF.

The rearrangement uses TRBV27 and TRBJ1-1, with 7 positions matching TRBD1. CDR3 length: 14 amino acids. Germline trimming cut 6 bases from V and 4 bases from J; bases unmatched to any gene: 8. The germline V gene has CDR1 MNHEY and CDR2 SMNVEV (reference sequence). The CDR3 loop is CASRRTGAGTEAFF. CDR3 nucleotide sequence: TGTGCCAGCAGACGTACAGGGGCCGGCACTGAAGCTTTCTTT.

This sequence joins TRBV6-6 and TRBJ1-6; 7 nucleotides match TRBD1. The V segment lost 2 bases and the J segment 8 bases; nucleotides outside the gene matches: 3. Germline CDR1 MNHNY, CDR2 SVGAGI (reference sequence). CDR3 length equals 14 residues. The CDR3 nucleotides are TGTGCCAGCAGTTACGGGACAGACTATTCACCCCTCCACTTT. The encoded protein is CASSYGTDYSPLHF.